These 3 T cell receptor beta chains came from one sample sequenced in a study of PD-1 blockade in classical Hodgkin lymphoma. Every one of the patients relapsed after autologous stem cell transplantation (brentuximab vedotin exposure was variable). Libraries were prepared by immunoSEQ multiplex PCR; TCRdb keeps only in-frame clonotypes and omits some of them. The sample lists approximately 50,000 clones; approximately 73% were seen once. This specimen consisted of peripheral blood mononuclear cells (PBMCs), obtained before the second cycle of nivolumab. These receptors all stem from a human donor with classical Hodgkin lymphoma.

This chain connects TRBV27 to TRBJ2-7, with TRBD2 matching 8 bases. This CDR3 is built from 17 residues. Germline CDR1 and CDR2: MNHEY and SMNVEV (reference sequence). V trimming: 3 bases; J trimming: 3 bases; junction bases outside the gene matches: 13. The CDR3 is CASSLRPTSEGHYEQYF. CDR3 in DNA: TGTGCCAGCAGTTTGAGGCCGACTAGCGAAGGCCACTACGAGCAGTACTTC.

This clone was picked up many times. The rearrangement links TRBV30 to TRBJ2-4, with D uncertain. The CDR3 totals 15 residues. V shed 0 bases and J shed 0 bases, with 9 bases lying between them. Germline V gene sequence: CDR1 GTSNPN, CDR2 SVGIG (reference sequence). The CDR3 coding sequence is TGTGCCTGGAGTGTACTGCCAGGAGCCAAAAACATTCAGTACTTC. Encoded protein: CAWSVLPGAKNIQYF. The full variable domain, completed using reference TRBV30 and TRBJ2-4, is SQTIHQWPATLVQPVGSPLSLECTVEGTSNPNLYWYRQAAGRGLQLLFYSVGIGQISSEVPQNLSASRPQDRQFILSSKKLLLSDSGFYLCAWSVLPGAKNIQYFGAGTRLSVL.

This CDR3 reads CASSADLTGGGEKLFF. In DNA form, the CDR3 reads TGTGCCAGCAGCGCGGACCTGACAGGGGGTGGGGAAAAACTGTTTTTT. V is TRBV21-1 and J is TRBJ1-4; TRBD1 is the table's D call and was not checked against the DNA. TRBV21-1 is designated a pseudogene. CDR3 size: 16 residues.